The rows below give T cell receptor beta chains drawn from one sample of a study of T cell clonotyping in hematopoietic cell transplantation. Clones were read by immunoSEQ multiplex PCR, and TCRdb kept only the in-frame ones, dropping some. The data contain 10,000 or so clones, 80% to 90% of them singletons. Sequencing was performed on PBMCs, taken 180 days after allogeneic stem cell transplant. Receptors were obtained from a human patient who had an allogeneic stem cell transplant, so the T cells may come from the graft donor. The donor label of this sample is uncertain. Some clones in this sample may be carry-over from other donors' samples. CDR3s include the opening cysteine and the closing phenylalanine or tryptophan. The order of the fields is J gene, clone size, CDR3 length, V gene, D gene, CDR3 DNA, CDR3 protein. A D gene is named only where the DNA matches it firmly. Clone size is given for some rows only: seen once, a few or many times, or a class if the clone is expanded.

TRBJ1-2,-,14,TRBV28,-,TGTGCCAGCAGTTCGACGGGGGAGAGATATGGCTACACCTTC,CASSSTGERYGYTF
TRBJ2-7,-,17,TRBV9,TRBD2,TGTGCCAGCAGCGTAGGCGGACTAGCGGGTGGCTCCTACGAGCAGTACTTC,CASSVGGLAGGSYEQYF
TRBJ2-7,-,15,TRBV5-1,-,TGCGCCAGCAGCTTAGGGTCTATCCGCCCCTACGAGCAGTACTTC,CASSLGSIRPYEQYF
TRBJ1-4,-,12,TRBV5-6,-,TGTGCCAGCAGCTTGGGACGCCGGCTCGGACGTTTT,CASSLGRRLGRF
TRBJ1-5,few,15,TRBV4-1,TRBD1,TGCGCCAGCAGCCCCCAGGGACAGGTCAATCAGCCCCAGCATTTT,CASSPQGQVNQPQHF
TRBJ2-7,-,15,TRBV13,-,TGTGCCAGCAGCTTAGAGGGTCAGGGGACCTACGAGCAGTACTTC,CASSLEGQGTYEQYF
TRBJ2-7,-,14,TRBV5-1,-,TGCGCCAGCAGCTTGCTCGCAGGGCCCTACGAGCAGTACTTC,CASSLLAGPYEQYF
TRBJ1-1,-,15,TRBV5-1,-,TGCGCCAGCACCCTGAATGCGGGGGGGAACACTGAAGCTTTCTTT,CASTLNAGGNTEAFF
TRBJ2-7,-,15,TRBV28,-,TGTGCCAGCAGTCCCCGGGGTAGACCCGGTTACGAGCAGTACTTC,CASSPRGRPGYEQYF
TRBJ2-7,-,15,TRBV30,TRBD1,TGTGCCTGGGGGGGGACAGGGGGCTCCTCCGACGAGCAGTACTTC,CAWGGTGGSSDEQYF
TRBJ1-5,few,15,TRBV5-1,TRBD1,TGCGCCAGCAGCTCGGGACAGGGGTTTAACCAGCCCCAGCATTTT,CASSSGQGFNQPQHF
TRBJ1-1,-,14,TRBV19,-,TGTGCCAGTAGTATCTTCCGCGAGAACACTGAAGCTTTCTTT,CASSIFRENTEAFF
TRBJ2-2,-,17,TRBV9,TRBD1,TGTGCCAGCAGCGTAGTTAGGACAGGGGGCAGCACCGGGGAGCTGTTTTTT,CASSVVRTGGSTGELFF
TRBJ2-1,once,17,TRBV9,TRBD2,TGTGCCAGCAGCGTGGGGGGGACTAGCGGGTCCAACAATGAGCAGTTCTTC,CASSVGGTSGSNNEQFF
TRBJ1-1,-,12,TRBV6-5,-,TGTGCCAGCAGTAATCTAAGGGGCGGCATTACCTTT,CASSNLRGGITF
TRBJ1-1,-,15,TRBV5-1,-,TGCGCCAGCAGCTTAGGACAGACGGCCTTCGGTGAAGCTTTCTTT,CASSLGQTAFGEAFF
TRBJ2-7,-,16,TRBV7-2,-,TGTGCCAGCAGCTTAGTTAGCGGGCGGGGGCGGGACGAGCAGTACTTC,CASSLVSGRGRDEQYF
TRBJ2-7,-,12,TRBV19,-,TGTGCCAGTAGTATAGTTCCGGGCGAGCAGTACTTC,CASSIVPGEQYF
TRBJ2-3,once,15,TRBV18,-,TGTGCCAGCTCACGCCGGGACGCCTCACGGGATACGCAGTATTTT,CASSRRDASRDTQYF
TRBJ1-5,-,16,TRBV30,TRBD1,TGTGCCTGGAGTGTGGGGGCAGGGGGGAACAATCAGCCCCAGCATTTT,CAWSVGAGGNNQPQHF
TRBJ2-2,-,16,TRBV7-9,-,TGTGCCAGCATCGGGGCGGCAGGCATGAACACCGGGGAGCTGTTTTTT,CASIGAAGMNTGELFF
TRBJ2-2,-,14,TRBV6-5,-,TGTGCCAGCAGTTACTACTGGTTAACCGGGGAGCTGTTTTTT,CASSYYWLTGELFF
TRBJ2-2,-,15,TRBV14,-,TGTGCCAGCAGCCAAGCGTCGGCGCTGGGCGGGGAGCTGTTTTTT,CASSQASALGGELFF
TRBJ2-3,-,16,TRBV27,TRBD1,TGTGCCAGCAGGGGGACAGGCCTGGTTAGGACAGATACGCAGTATTTT,CASRGTGLVRTDTQYF
TRBJ1-4,-,13,TRBV29-1,TRBD1,TGCAGCGTATTGACAGGGGGGGGTGAAAAACTGTTTTTT,CSVLTGGGEKLFF
TRBJ2-7,-,16,TRBV6-9,TRBD1,TGTGCCAGCAGTGAGATCGGGACAGGGAGATCCTACGAGCAGTACTTC,CASSEIGTGRSYEQYF
TRBJ2-5,-,14,TRBV7-9,-,TGTGCCAGCACGTCTTCAGGGACGGCGGAGACCCAGTACTTC,CASTSSGTAETQYF
TRBJ2-6,once,14,TRBV7-9,-,TGTGCCAGCGCTTTGGGCTCTGGGGCCAACGTCCTGACTTTC,CASALGSGANVLTF
TRBJ1-5,-,13,TRBV5-6,-,TGTGCCAGCAGCCCGGGAGCGGGACAGCCCCAGCATTTT,CASSPGAGQPQHF
TRBJ1-3,once,17,TRBV7-8,-,TGTGCCAGCAGCTTAGCTCCGGGGTTTAGCTCTGGAAACACCATATATTTT,CASSLAPGFSSGNTIYF
TRBJ1-2,-,10,TRBV20-1,-,TGCAGTGCTAGGTTGGTTGGCTACACCTTC,CSARLVGYTF
TRBJ2-5,-,13,TRBV2,-,TGTGCCACTGACAGGACTAGAGGAGAGACCCAGTACTTC,CATDRTRGETQYF
TRBJ1-5,-,18,TRBV7-6,TRBD1,TGTGCCAGCAGCCCCGAGGTGGCAGGGGGCCACCAATTCCCGCCCCAGCATTTT,CASSPEVAGGHQFPPQHF
TRBJ2-7,-,15,TRBV6-6,-,TGTGCCAGCAGTTTGACCGTGGGCGGACGGGACGAGCAGTACTTC,CASSLTVGGRDEQYF
TRBJ1-1,-,13,TRBV6-1,-,TGTGCCAGCGAAGGACAAATGAACACTGAAGCTTTCTTT,CASEGQMNTEAFF
TRBJ2-2,-,18,TRBV4-1,-,TGCGCCAGCAGCCAAGATTCGTGGTTGTTGGAGAACACCGGGGAGCTGTTTTTT,CASSQDSWLLENTGELFF
TRBJ1-2,-,9,TRBV20-1,-,TGCAGTGCTGGTCGCCGCTACACCTTC,CSAGRRYTF
TRBJ2-6,once,16,TRBV14,-,TGTGCCAGCCAGGGGGGGAATCGGCCTGGGGCCAACGTCCTGACTTTC,CASQGGNRPGANVLTF
TRBJ2-3,-,12,TRBV19,-,TGTGCCAGTAGTACAGGGACTGATACGCAGTATTTT,CASSTGTDTQYF
TRBJ2-3,once,16,TRBV2,-,TGTGCCAGCAGTGAACAAGGCCTAGCTGGGGCAGATACGCAGTATTTT,CASSEQGLAGADTQYF
TRBJ2-1,once,15,TRBV2,TRBD2,TGTGCCAGCAGTGATCCTAGCGGGGGTAACAATGAGCAGTTCTTC,CASSDPSGGNNEQFF
TRBJ2-3,-,16,TRBV5-1,TRBD2,TGCGCCAGCAGCTTCAGCGGGAGGGTCAGCACAGATACGCAGTATTTT,CASSFSGRVSTDTQYF
TRBJ2-7,-,16,TRBV7-2,-,TGTGCCAGCAGCTTAGTTGTATCAGGTCCCCCCTACGAGCAGTACTTC,CASSLVVSGPPYEQYF
TRBJ2-5,-,11,TRBV18,-,TGTGCCAGCTCATCAGGGGAGACCCAGTACTTC,CASSSGETQYF
TRBJ1-1,-,16,TRBV7-8,-,TGTGCCAGTTTTCCCGCAGGGGCGCTTAGGGGGACTGAAGCTTTCTTT,CASFPAGALRGTEAFF
TRBJ1-6,once,14,TRBV5-1,-,TGCGCCAGCAGCTTGGGACATTCTCCCTCACCCCTCCACTTT,CASSLGHSPSPLHF
TRBJ1-6,-,16,TRBV7-2,-,TGTGCCAGCAGCTTAGTTGGGGGGGGGTCTAATTCACCCCTCCACTTT,CASSLVGGGSNSPLHF
TRBJ1-3,-,13,TRBV10-3,-,TGTGCCAGCAGTTATAGCTCTGGAAACACCATATATTTT,CASSYSSGNTIYF